Below are 6 T cell receptor beta chains sequenced from a single sample in a study of blood T cells in healthy people across ages. Using a J-beta primer mix together with a sample-barcoded 5' primer, a second PCR was run for roughly 7 to 11 cycles. TCRdb ran MiXCR on the 5' RACE reads and lists one entry per CDR3 protein. The sample shows about 760,000 distinct CDR3 sequences, 20% to 30% of them seen only once. This same sample was also part of a study on T cells of mothers and their children.

The sample was blood. These receptors came from a boy between 5 and 17 years old in good health.

This clonotype was recorded a few times. V usage is TRBV25-1 and J usage is TRBJ2-5; D gene uncertain. The CDR3 is made up of 14 amino acids. Trimming removed 0 bases at V and 2 bases at J, with 7 bases between. Germline lookup yields CDR1 MGHDK and CDR2 SYGVNS. CDR3 DNA: TGTGCCAGCAGTGAATACGGCGGTCAAGAGACCCAGTACTTC. The encoded protein is CASSEYGGQETQYF.

V and J are TRBV11-3 and TRBJ2-5; 8 nucleotides line up with TRBD1. Unmatched junction bases numbered 10, after V lost 1 base and J lost 3 bases. The germline V gene encodes CDR1 SGHNT and CDR2 YENEEA. CDR3 size: 17 residues. CDR3 DNA: TGTGCCAGCAGCTTAGGCCCCCCCAGGGGGCGGGAAGAGACCCAGTACTTC. This sequence encodes CASSLGPPRGREETQYF.

This clonotype came up a few times. The chain has TRBV7-2 and TRBJ1-4, with TRBD1 matching 7 bases. With V trimmed by 5 bases and J by 1 base, 4 bases remained unmatched. The CDR3 has 15 amino acids. In germline, CDR1 is SGHTA, CDR2 FQGNSA. This CDR3 reads CASSPSGGTNEKLFF. The CDR3, as DNA: TGTGCCAGCAGCCCCTCAGGGGGAACTAATGAAAAACTGTTTTTT.

In this sample, this clonotype turned up a few times. As DNA, the CDR3 is TGTGCCAGCAGCTCCAAAGTACGGGGACAGGGGTCCTACGAGCAGTACTTC. Protein: CASSSKVRGQGSYEQYF. The chain employs TRBV7-8 and TRBJ2-7; 10 bases match TRBD1. The germline gives CDR1 SGHVS, CDR2 FQNEAQ. The CDR3 consists of 17 residues. Unmatched junction bases numbered 10, after V lost 4 bases and J lost 1 base.

This clonotype occurred a few times. V usage is TRBV2 and J usage is TRBJ2-5, with 8 bases fitting TRBD2. The last part of the DNA fits TRBJ2-7 better; the J call may be wrong. The germline V gene has CDR1 SNHLY and CDR2 FYNNEI. This CDR3 contains 15 residues. The CDR3 loop is CASSEPAGETYEQYF. The CDR3 DNA is TGTGCCAGCAGTGAACCAGCGGGGGAGACCTACGAGCAGTACTTC.

The chain recombines TRBV4-1 with TRBJ2-3, with TRBD2 matching 10 bases. The junction had 8 bases not matched to a gene; V was cut back by 0 bases and J by 5 bases. Germline V gives CDR1 MGHRA, CDR2 YSYEKL. This CDR3 has 17 amino acids. The DNA for the CDR3 is TGCGCCAGCAGCCAAGATCAGCGGGAGGGTTCAGGAGATACGCAGTATTTT. It translates to CASSQDQREGSGDTQYF.